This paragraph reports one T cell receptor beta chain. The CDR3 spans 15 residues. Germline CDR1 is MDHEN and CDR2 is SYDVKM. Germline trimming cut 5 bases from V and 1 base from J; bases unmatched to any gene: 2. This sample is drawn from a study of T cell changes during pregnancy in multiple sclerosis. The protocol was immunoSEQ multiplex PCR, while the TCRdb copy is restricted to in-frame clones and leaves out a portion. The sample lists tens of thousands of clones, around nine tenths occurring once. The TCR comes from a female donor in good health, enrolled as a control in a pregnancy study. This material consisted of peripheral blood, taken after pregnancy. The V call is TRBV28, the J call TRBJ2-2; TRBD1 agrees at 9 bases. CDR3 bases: TGTGCCAGCAGTGGGACAGGGTGGAACACCGGGGAGCTGTTTTTT. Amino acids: CASSGTGWNTGELFF.